One TCR beta chain is described in this entry. The data derive from a study of blood T cell repertoires in COVID-19. Individuals aged 18 to 89 years were recruited from about two dozen US areas. It was within 2 weeks before study entry that exposed participants met a COVID-19 case. Original data processing: Amplification from reference gene primers served as the basis for estimated nucleated cell counts. Libraries were prepared by immunoSEQ multiplex PCR; TCRdb keeps only in-frame clonotypes and omits some of them. The DNA was the basis for D and trimming; V, J and clone size are from that table. The table has some 360,000 clones, roughly 86% seen once. The CDR3 has 14 amino acids. With 4 bases removed from V and 2 bases from J, the gap between germline ends came to 13 bases. Germline CDR1 reads SGHRS; CDR2 reads YFSETQ.

This chain uses TRBV5-1 with TRBJ2-7; tentatively, D is TRBD1 (6 bases). This sequence originates from a woman aged 30 to 39 who had been exposed to COVID-19. The source material was PBMCs or T cells enriched from blood (not recorded which). In nucleotides, the CDR3 is TGCGCCAGCAGCCCCCGGACAGAAGCCTACGAGCAGTACTTC. As protein: CASSPRTEAYEQYF.